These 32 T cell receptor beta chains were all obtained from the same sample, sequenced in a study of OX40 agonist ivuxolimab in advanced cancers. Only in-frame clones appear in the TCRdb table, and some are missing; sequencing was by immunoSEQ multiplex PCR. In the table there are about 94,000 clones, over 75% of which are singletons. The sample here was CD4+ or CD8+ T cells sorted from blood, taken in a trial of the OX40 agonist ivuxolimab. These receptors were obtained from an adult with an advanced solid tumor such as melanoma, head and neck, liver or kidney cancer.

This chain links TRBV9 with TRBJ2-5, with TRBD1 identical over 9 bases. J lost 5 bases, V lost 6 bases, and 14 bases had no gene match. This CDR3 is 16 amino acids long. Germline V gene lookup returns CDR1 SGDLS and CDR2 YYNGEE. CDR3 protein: CASTPWDRALGETQYF. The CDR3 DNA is TGTGCCAGCACCCCCTGGGACAGGGCACTCGGGGAGACCCAGTACTTC.

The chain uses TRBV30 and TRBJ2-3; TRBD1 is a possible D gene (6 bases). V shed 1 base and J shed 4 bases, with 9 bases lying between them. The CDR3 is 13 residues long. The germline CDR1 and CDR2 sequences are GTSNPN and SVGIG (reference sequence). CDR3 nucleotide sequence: TGTGCCTGGAGTGGGTGGGGGCCAGATACGCAGTATTTT. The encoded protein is CAWSGWGPDTQYF. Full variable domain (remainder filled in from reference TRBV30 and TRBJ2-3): SQTIHQWPATLVQPVGSPLSLECTVEGTSNPNLYWYRQAAGRGLQLLFYSVGIGQISSEVPQNLSASRPQDRQFILSSKKLLLSDSGFYLCAWSGWGPDTQYFGPGTRLTVL.

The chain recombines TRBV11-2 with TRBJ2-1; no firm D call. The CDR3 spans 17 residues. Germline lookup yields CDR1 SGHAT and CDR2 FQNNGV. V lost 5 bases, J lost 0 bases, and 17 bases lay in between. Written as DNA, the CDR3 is TGTGCCAGCAGCCCCCGCAGTAGGTCTAGCTCCTACAATGAGCAGTTCTTC. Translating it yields CASSPRSRSSSYNEQFF.

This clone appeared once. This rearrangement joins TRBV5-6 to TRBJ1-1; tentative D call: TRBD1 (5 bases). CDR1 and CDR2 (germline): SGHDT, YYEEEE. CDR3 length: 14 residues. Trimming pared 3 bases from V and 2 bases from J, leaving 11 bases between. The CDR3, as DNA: TGTGCCAGCAGCTACGGGACCCCCAACACTGAAGCTTTCTTT. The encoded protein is CASSYGTPNTEAFF.

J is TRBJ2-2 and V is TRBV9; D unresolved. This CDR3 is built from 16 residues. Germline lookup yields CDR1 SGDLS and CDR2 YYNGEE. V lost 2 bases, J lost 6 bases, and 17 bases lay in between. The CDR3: CASSVYSRVAPGELFF. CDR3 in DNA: TGTGCCAGCAGCGTTTACAGTAGGGTTGCGCCCGGGGAGCTGTTTTTT.

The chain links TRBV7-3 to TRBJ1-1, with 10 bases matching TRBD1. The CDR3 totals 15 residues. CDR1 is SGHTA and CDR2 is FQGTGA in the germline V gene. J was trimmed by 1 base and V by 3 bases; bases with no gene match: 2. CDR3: CASSFRTGGNTEAFF. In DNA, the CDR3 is TGTGCCAGCAGCTTCCGGACAGGGGGGAACACTGAAGCTTTCTTT.

Here the CDR3 reads CASTGLAGASSSYNEQFF. The CDR3 coding sequence is TGTGCCAGCACCGGACTAGCGGGGGCCTCAAGCTCCTACAATGAGCAGTTCTTC. The chain has TRBV2 and TRBJ2-1, with 13 nucleotides matching TRBD2. Germline assignment: CDR1 SNHLY and CDR2 FYNNEI. The trim removed 7 bases at V and 0 bases at J, leaving 9 bases unmatched. The CDR3 runs 18 residues. The entire variable domain, with the rest obtained from reference TRBV2 and TRBJ2-1, is as follows: EPEVTQTPSHQVTQMGQEVILRCVPISNHLYFYWYRQILGQKVEFLVSFYNNEISEKSEIFDDQFSVERPDGSNFTLKIRSTKLEDSAMYFCASTGLAGASSSYNEQFFGPGTRLTVL.

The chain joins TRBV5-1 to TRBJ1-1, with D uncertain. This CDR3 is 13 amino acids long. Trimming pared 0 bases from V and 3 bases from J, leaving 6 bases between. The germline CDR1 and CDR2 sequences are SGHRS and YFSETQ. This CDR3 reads CASSLVGYTEAFF. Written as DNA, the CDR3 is TGCGCCAGCAGCTTGGTTGGGTACACTGAAGCTTTCTTT.

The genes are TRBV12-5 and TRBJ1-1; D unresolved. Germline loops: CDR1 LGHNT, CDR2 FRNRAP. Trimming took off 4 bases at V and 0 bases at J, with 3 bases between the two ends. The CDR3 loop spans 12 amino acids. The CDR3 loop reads CASGYLNTEAFF. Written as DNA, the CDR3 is TGTGCTAGTGGTTATCTGAACACTGAAGCTTTCTTT. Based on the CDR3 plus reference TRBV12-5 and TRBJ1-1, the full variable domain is DARVTQTPRHKVTEMGQEVTMRCQPILGHNTVFWYRQTMMQGLELLAYFRNRAPLDDSGMPKDRFSAEMPDATLATLKIQPSEPRDSAVYFCASGYLNTEAFFGQGTRLTVV.

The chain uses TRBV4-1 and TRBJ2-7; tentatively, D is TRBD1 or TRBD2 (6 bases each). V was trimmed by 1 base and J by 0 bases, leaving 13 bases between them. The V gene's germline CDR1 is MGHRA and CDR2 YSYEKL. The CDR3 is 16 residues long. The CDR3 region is CASSQGGAVSSYEQYF. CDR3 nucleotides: TGCGCCAGCAGCCAAGGGGGGGCGGTCAGCTCCTACGAGCAGTACTTC.

CDR3 residues: CASSPPQGQRPNYGYTF. The CDR3 coding sequence is TGTGCCAGCTCACCACCACAGGGACAGCGCCCTAACTATGGCTACACCTTC. The chain carries TRBV18 and TRBJ1-2, with 7 nucleotides matching TRBD1. This CDR3 is 17 amino acids long. Germline-derived CDR1 and CDR2 are KGHSH and LQKENI. Trimming at V came to 0 bases and at J to 0 bases, leaving 7 bases not matched to a gene.

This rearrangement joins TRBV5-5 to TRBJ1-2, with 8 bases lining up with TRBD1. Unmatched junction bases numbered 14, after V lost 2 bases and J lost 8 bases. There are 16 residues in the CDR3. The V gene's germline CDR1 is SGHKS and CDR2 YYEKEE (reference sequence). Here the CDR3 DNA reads TGTGCCAGCAGCTTCCCGCACCGACAGGGGTGGGGCGGCTACACCTTC. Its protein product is CASSFPHRQGWGGYTF.

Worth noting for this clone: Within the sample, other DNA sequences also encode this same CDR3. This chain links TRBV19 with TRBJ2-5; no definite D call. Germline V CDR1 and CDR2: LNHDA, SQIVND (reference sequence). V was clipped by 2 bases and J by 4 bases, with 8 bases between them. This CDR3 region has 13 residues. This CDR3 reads CASSISSGETQYF. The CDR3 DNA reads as TGTGCCAGTAGTATAAGTTCGGGAGAGACCCAGTACTTC.

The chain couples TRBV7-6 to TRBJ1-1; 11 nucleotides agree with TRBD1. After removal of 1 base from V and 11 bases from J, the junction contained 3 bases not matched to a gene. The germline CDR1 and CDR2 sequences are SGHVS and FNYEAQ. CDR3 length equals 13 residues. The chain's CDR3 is CASSLGGDRGAFF. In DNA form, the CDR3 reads TGTGCCAGCAGCTTAGGCGGGGACAGGGGGGCTTTCTTT.

This CDR3 is CASSVGPDRGYEQYF. CDR3 sequence (DNA): TGTGCCAGCAGCGTAGGCCCGGACAGGGGCTACGAGCAGTACTTC. This chain uses TRBV9 with TRBJ2-7, with 9 bases matching TRBD1. Unmatched junction bases numbered 4, after V lost 0 bases and J lost 3 bases. The CDR3 covers 15 residues. CDR1 is SGDLS and CDR2 is YYNGEE in the germline V gene. Full variable domain (remainder filled in from reference TRBV9 and TRBJ2-7): DSGVTQTPKHLITATGQRVTLRCSPRSGDLSVYWYQQSLDQGLQFLIQYYNGEERAKGNILERFSAQQFPDLHSELNLSSLELGDSALYFCASSVGPDRGYEQYFGPGTRLTVT.

The CDR3: CASSQGLVDPEAFF. The CDR3 DNA is TGTGCCAGCTCACAGGGGTTAGTTGACCCCGAGGCTTTCTTT. V usage is TRBV18 and J usage is TRBJ1-1, with D possibly being TRBD1 (5 bases). Germline V gene lookup returns CDR1 KGHSH and CDR2 LQKENI. The CDR3 extends over 14 amino acids. Trimming took off 4 bases at V and 11 bases at J, with 20 bases between the two ends.

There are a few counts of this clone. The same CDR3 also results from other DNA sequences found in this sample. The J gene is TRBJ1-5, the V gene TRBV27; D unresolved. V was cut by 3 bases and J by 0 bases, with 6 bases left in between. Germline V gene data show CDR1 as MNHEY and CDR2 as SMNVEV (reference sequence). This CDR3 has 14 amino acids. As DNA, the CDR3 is TGTGCCAGCAGTTTGCAAGGTAGCAATCAGCCCCAGCATTTT. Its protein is CASSLQGSNQPQHF.

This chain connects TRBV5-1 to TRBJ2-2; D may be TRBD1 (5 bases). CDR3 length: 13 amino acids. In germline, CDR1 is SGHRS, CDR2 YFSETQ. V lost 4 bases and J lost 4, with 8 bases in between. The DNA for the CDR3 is TGCGCCAGCAGCCAGCAGGGCACCGGGGAGCTGTTTTTT. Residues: CASSQQGTGELFF.

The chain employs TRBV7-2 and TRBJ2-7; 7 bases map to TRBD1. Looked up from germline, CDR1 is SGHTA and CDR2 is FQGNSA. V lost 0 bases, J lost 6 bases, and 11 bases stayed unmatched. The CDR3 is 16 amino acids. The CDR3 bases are TGTGCCAGCAGCTTAGCGGGACAGATCCTGACGCCCGAGCAGTACTTC. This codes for CASSLAGQILTPEQYF.

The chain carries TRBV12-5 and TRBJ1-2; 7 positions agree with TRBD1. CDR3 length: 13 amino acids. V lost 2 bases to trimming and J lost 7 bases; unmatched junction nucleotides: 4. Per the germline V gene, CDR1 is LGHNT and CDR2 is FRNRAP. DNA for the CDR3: TGTGCTAGTGGTTTGCCGACAGGGCTTGGCTACACCTTC. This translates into CASGLPTGLGYTF.

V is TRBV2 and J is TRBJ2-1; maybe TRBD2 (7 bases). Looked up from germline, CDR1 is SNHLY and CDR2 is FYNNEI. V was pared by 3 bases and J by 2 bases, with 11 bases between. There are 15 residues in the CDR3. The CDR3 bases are TGTGCCAGCAGTGAGGCCGGGGGGCCCTACAATGAGCAGTTCTTC. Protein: CASSEAGGPYNEQFF.

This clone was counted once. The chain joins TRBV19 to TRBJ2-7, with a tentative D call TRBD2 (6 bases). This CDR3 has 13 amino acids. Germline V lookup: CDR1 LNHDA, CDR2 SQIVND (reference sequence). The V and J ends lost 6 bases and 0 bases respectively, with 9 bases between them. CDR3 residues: CASSWRGSYEQYF. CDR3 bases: TGTGCCAGTAGCTGGCGGGGCTCCTACGAGCAGTACTTC.

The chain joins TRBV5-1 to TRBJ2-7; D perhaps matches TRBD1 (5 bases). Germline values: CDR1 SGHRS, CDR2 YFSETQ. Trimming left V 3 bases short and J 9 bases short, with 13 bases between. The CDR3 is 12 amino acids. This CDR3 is CASSSTDTGQYF. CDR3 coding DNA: TGCGCCAGCAGCTCAACGGACACTGGGCAGTACTTC.

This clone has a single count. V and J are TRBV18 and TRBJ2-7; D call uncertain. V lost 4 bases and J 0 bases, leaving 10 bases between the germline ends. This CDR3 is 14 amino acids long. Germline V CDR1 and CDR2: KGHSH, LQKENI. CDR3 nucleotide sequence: TGTGCCAGCTCACGGGAATTACACTCCTACGAGCAGTACTTC. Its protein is CASSRELHSYEQYF.

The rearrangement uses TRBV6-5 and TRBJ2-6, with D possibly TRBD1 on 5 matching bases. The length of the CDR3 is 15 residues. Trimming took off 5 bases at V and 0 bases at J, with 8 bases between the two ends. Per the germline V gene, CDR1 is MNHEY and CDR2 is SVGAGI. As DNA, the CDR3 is TGTGCCAGCAGTCCTCAGGGCTCTGGGGCCAACGTCCTGACTTTC. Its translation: CASSPQGSGANVLTF.

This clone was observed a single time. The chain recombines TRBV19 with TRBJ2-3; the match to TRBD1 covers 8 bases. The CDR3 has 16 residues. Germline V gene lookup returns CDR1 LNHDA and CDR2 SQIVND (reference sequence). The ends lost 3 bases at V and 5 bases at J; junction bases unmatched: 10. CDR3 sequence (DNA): TGTGCCAGTAGTATTTTCACAGGGGGGTGGGTAGATACGCAGTATTTT. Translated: CASSIFTGGWVDTQYF.

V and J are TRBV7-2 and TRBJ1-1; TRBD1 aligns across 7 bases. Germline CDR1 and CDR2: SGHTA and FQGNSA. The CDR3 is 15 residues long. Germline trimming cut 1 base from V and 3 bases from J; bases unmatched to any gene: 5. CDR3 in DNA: TGTGCCAGCAGCTTAGGCCAGGGGGTATACACTGAAGCTTTCTTT. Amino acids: CASSLGQGVYTEAFF.

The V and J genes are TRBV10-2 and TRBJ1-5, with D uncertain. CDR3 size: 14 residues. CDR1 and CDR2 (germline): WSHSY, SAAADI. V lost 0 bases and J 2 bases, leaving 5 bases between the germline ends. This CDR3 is CASSESYGNQPQHF. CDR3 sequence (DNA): TGCGCCAGCAGTGAGTCTTATGGCAATCAGCCCCAGCATTTT.

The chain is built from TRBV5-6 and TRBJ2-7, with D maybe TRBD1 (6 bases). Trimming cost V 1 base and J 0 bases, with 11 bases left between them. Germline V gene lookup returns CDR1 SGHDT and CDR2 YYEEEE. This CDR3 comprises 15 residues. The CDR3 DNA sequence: TGTGCCAGCAGCTTGTTAAGGGGGAGCTCCTACGAGCAGTACTTC. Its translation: CASSLLRGSSYEQYF.

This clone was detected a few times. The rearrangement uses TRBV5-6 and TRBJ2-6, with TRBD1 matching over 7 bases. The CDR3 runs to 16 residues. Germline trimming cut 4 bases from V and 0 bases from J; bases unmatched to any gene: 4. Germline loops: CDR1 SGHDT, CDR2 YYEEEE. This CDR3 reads CASSPEGASGANVLTF. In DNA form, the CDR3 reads TGTGCCAGCAGCCCTGAGGGGGCCTCTGGGGCCAACGTCCTGACTTTC. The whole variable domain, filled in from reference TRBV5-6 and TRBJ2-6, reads DAGVTQSPTHLIKTRGQQVTLRCSPKSGHDTVSWYQQALGQGPQFIFQYYEEEERQRGNFPDRFSGHQFPNYSSELNVNALLLGDSALYLCASSPEGASGANVLTFGAGSRLTVL.

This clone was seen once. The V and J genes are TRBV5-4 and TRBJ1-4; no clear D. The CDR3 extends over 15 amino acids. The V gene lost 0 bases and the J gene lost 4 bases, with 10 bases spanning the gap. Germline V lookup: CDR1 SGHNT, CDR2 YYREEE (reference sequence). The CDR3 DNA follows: TGTGCCAGCAGCTTGGGCGGAGCCCTTAATGAAAAACTGTTTTTT. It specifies CASSLGGALNEKLFF.

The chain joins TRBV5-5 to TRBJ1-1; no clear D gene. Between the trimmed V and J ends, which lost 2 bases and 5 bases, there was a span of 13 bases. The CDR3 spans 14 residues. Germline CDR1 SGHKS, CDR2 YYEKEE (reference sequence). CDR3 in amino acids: CASSFRVGWTEAFF. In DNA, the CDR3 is TGTGCCAGCAGCTTTCGGGTCGGGTGGACTGAAGCTTTCTTT.